The clone carrying this T cell receptor beta chain showed up just a few times. This sample was included in a study of early T cells in non-severe SARS-CoV-2 infection. TCRdb re-derived calls from the 5' RACE reads in MiXCR, one entry per CDR3 protein. The top ten clones hold 1.5% to 2% of a sample with 66,000 or so distinct CDR3 sequences, more than 10% of them seen once. The CDR3 length is 15 residues. With 1 base clipped from V and 6 bases from J, the junction kept 7 bases outside the gene matches. Sequenced: whole blood. The receptor was isolated from an adult who was a healthcare worker with PCR-confirmed SARS-CoV-2 infection or an uninfected control (not recorded which). The chain links TRBV12-3 or TRBV12-4 to TRBJ2-7; 9 positions agree with TRBD2. The CDR3 DNA reads as TGTGCCAGCAGTTTAGGGCGGGGGGGCCCAGTCGAGCAGTACTTC. Translating gives CASSLGRGGPVEQYF.